The T cell receptor (beta chain) described here comes from a study of graft-versus-host responses after intestinal transplantation (dated by TCRdb to the early 2020s). About the investigation overall: Recipients received multivisceral, liver-intestinal, or isolated intestinal transplants. All recipients received anti-thymocyte globulin induction followed by maintenance tacrolimus and steroids for two to four years. Graft-versus-host and host-versus-graft alloreactive T cell clones were tracked in the graft, circulation and bone marrow after intestinal transplantation using bulk TCR-beta CDR3 sequencing. To identify alloreactive clones, pre-transplant mixed lymphocyte reaction products were sequenced and compared with unstimulated pre-transplant donor and recipient T cells. The cohort enrolled 20 to 30 intestinal transplant recipients including one retransplant, and a few patients lacking pretransplant specimens were excluded. Donor T cell macrochimerism was defined as a peak of at least 4% donor T cells among recipient peripheral blood mononuclear cells. Samples from a few later patients were sequenced in-house on an Illumina MiSeq with MiXCR processing rather than by the commercial service.

The sample's time point label is to be understood as: cells obtained before transplantation from donor or recipient. CD3+CD4+ and CD3+CD8+ populations were FACS-sorted from unstimulated pre-transplant donor and recipient cells taken from spleen or lymph nodes. The table lists this clone with a count of one. Its cognate antigen has yet to be identified. Base qualities are not recorded, but no much larger clone differs from it by a single base. The library was obtained by the immunoSEQ multiplex PCR assay. For most patients, genomic DNA was isolated with the Qiagen DNeasy Blood and Tissue Kit and sent frozen to Adaptive Biotechnologies for TCR sequencing. For most patients, genomic DNA was subjected to high-throughput TCR-beta CDR3 sequencing by Adaptive Biotechnologies. As for how the authors treated the data: Adaptive's ImmunoSEQ software supplied the TCR sequencing data for approximately 18 patients, while MiXCR and VDJtools were used to process three other patients. To correct CD4 versus CD8 sorting errors, any sequence found in both subsets at a frequency ratio below 5:1 was removed. CDR3 nucleotide sequences shared by donor and recipient were removed because the origin of these sequences could not be assigned. To count as alloreactive, a clone needed at least 2-fold expansion over unstimulated cells and a minimum CFSE-low frequency of 0.002% (template counts) or 0.001% (read counts). Clones were considered mappable if detected in sequenced pre-transplant spleen, lymph node, or MLR CFSE-low populations of the donor or recipient. The cumulative frequency of alloreactive clones was calculated as a percentage of all sequences, weighted by copy number. Sourced from immuneACCESS, this table was stored by TCRdb with only in-frame sequences that have V and J called. A share of the clones is absent; for the studies checked, an unresolved V gene accounts for under half, and the remainder has no known explanation. The V and J calls and the clone size are those of that table, but D and trimming were determined from the DNA. Across this sample there are approximately 97,000 clones, with roughly 92% seen only once. Less than 0.08% of the sample comes from the top ten.

What the research found in general, with its limitations: GvH clones were found in recipient bone marrow, and some of the GvH clones appeared earlier in ileal mucosa or blood, which is consistent with an intestinal mucosal origin. The conclusions were limited by the relatively low number and heterogeneity of the intestinal transplant patients. Patients with donor T cell macrochimerism had high GvH to HvG T cell clonal ratios in their allografts. Early after transplant, declines in HvG clones were associated with peak levels of circulating GvH clones.

This sequence originates from a human donor who was the organ donor for an intestinal transplant. Sequenced material: unstimulated CD8+ T cells sorted from spleen or lymph node cells, taken before transplant.

The nucleotide sequence reads TGCGCCAGCAGTGAAGGACAGGCGACCGTGGAGACCCAGTACTTC. It encodes CASSEGQATVETQYF. The rearrangement joined TRBV10-1 to TRBJ2-5, and 7 junction bases match TRBD1. Per the germline V gene (reference sequence), WNHNN is the CDR1 and SYGVQD is the CDR2. For this chain, trimming is 3 bases at the V end and 5 bases at the J end, and the number of junction bases without a gene match is 9. The CDR3 runs 15 amino acids, cysteine and phenylalanine included. Only CDR3 DNA remains: 45 bases, in frame from the first base.